This T cell receptor beta chain appears in the sequencing data of a study of T cell changes during pregnancy in multiple sclerosis. Germline CDR1 and CDR2: LNHDA and SQIVND (reference sequence). The CDR3 has 12 residues. With 5 bases removed from V and 7 bases from J, the gap between germline ends came to 11 bases. The data were produced by immunoSEQ multiplex PCR, yet TCRdb's version contains in-frame clones alone and is incomplete. The table has 75,000 to 95,000 clones, 85% to 95% seen once. The rearrangement joins TRBV19 to TRBJ1-1, with D uncertain. Source: peripheral blood, taken before pregnancy. This clonotype was obtained from a female donor with multiple sclerosis, enrolled in a pregnancy study. The chain's CDR3 is CASSPGISEAFF. CDR3 bases: TGTGCCAGTAGTCCGGGGATAAGTGAAGCTTTCTTT.